The T cell receptor (beta chain) described here comes from a study of cytomegalovirus exposure and HLA in healthy donors. Background on the study: The roughly 130 validation repertoires used the same platform as the roughly 670 first-cohort repertoires (as reported by a later analysis).

Sequenced by immunoSEQ multiplex PCR; TCRdb stores in-frame clones only, minus some. The sample has tens of thousands of clones; about 88% are singletons. This clone has a single count. Its antigen is currently unknown. The trim removed 7 bases at V and 4 bases at J, leaving 10 bases unmatched. The CDR3 sequence is 15 residues long. Germline V CDR1 and CDR2: SGHDN, FVKESK. General study points: Most TCR sequences proved rare, with some public TCRs found in many donors.

This TCR derives from a man aged 18 to 29 in good health and CMV-seronegative. The sequencing sample was made of PBMCs. The V and J genes are TRBV14 and TRBJ2-3; 8 bases align to TRBD1. The CDR3 region has the DNA TGTGCCAGCACTCCAAAGACAGGGGCCCCAGATACGCAGTATTTT. It is translated as CASTPKTGAPDTQYF.